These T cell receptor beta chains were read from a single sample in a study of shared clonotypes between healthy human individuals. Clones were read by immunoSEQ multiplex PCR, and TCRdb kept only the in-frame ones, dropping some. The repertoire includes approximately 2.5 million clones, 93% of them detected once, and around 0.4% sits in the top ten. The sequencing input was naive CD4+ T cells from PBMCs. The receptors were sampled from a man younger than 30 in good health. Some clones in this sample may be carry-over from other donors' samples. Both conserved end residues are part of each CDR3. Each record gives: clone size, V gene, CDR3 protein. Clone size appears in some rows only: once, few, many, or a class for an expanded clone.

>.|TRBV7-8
CASTTRGGVEQFF
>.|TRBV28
CASKGQYSEQYF
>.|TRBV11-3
CASSPGRGADHGTDTQYF
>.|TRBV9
CASSAHPGRGDTIYF
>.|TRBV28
CAGSSWRESYNEQFF
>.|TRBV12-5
CASGLGPDPLVFQYF
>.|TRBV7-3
CASSLRGSNTGELFF
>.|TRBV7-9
CASSSGGSSYEQYF
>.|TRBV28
CASSLVSYGYTF
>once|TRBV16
CASSQSQGQPQHF
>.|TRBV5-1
CASSFTSGSGNEQFF
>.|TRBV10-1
CATSPGQGVSSEQFF
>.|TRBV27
CASSHGLAGGNEQYF
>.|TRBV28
CASSTGVITDTQYF
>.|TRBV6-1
CASSDPLEGEKLFF
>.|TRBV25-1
CASSQGMINYGYTF
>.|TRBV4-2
CASSQSGPTNTSYEQYF
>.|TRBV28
CASSPGTVRGGYTF
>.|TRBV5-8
CASTFGQGTDTQYF
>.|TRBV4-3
CASSPAGTTYNEQFF
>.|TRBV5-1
CASSLVGAGGQETQYF
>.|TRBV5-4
CASSLALAGSQQFF
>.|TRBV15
CATSREATGYGYTF
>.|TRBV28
CASSSRGTGEDTDTQYF
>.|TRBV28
CASTNSNQPQHF
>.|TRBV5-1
CASSLEGATNTEAFF
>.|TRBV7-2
CASSLPTAGVYEQYF
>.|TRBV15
CATGLAGAQGANVLTF
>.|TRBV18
CASSQPGAGETQYF